The rows below give T cell receptor beta chains drawn from one sample of a study of technical replicates of blood from a few donors. TCRdb's table, derived via immunoSEQ multiplex PCR, lists solely in-frame clones and lacks some. The sample shows under 90,000 clones, more than 95% of them seen only once. Sequencing was performed on T cells isolated from PBMCs. Every receptor here comes from a human donor in good health. The CDR3 runs from the conserved cysteine through the conserved F or W. Fields, in order: clone size, D gene, J gene, CDR3 length, V gene, CDR3 protein, CDR3 DNA. The D gene is left open where the match is weak. The size entry is marked missing in some rows and otherwise reads once, few, many or a size class.

clone_size: -; d_call: TRBD1; j_call: TRBJ1-2; cdr3_length: 14; v_call: TRBV7-9; cdr3_aa: CASSLRDRGLGYTF; cdr3_nt: TGTGCCAGCAGCCTCCGGGACAGGGGGCTTGGCTACACCTTC
clone_size: -; d_call: -; j_call: TRBJ1-1; cdr3_length: 15; v_call: TRBV4-1; cdr3_aa: CASRYMTGVNTEAFF; cdr3_nt: TGCGCCAGCAGGTATATGACAGGCGTGAACACTGAAGCTTTCTTT
clone_size: -; d_call: -; j_call: TRBJ1-3; cdr3_length: 14; v_call: TRBV19; cdr3_aa: CAVQEQLEGNTIYF; cdr3_nt: TGTGCCGTACAGGAACAACTTGAAGGAAACACCATATATTTT
clone_size: -; d_call: -; j_call: TRBJ1-2; cdr3_length: 12; v_call: TRBV6-1; cdr3_aa: CASSLDSYGYTF; cdr3_nt: TGTGCCAGCAGCCTGGACAGCTATGGCTACACCTTC
clone_size: -; d_call: -; j_call: TRBJ2-2; cdr3_length: 16; v_call: TRBV11-3; cdr3_aa: CASSLWWGRNTGELFF; cdr3_nt: TGTGCCAGCAGCTTATGGTGGGGCAGAAACACCGGGGAGCTGTTTTTT
clone_size: -; d_call: -; j_call: TRBJ2-3; cdr3_length: 15; v_call: TRBV6-5; cdr3_aa: CASSPGTGVADTQYF; cdr3_nt: TGTGCCAGCAGTCCCGGGACGGGGGTGGCAGATACGCAGTATTTT
clone_size: -; d_call: -; j_call: TRBJ2-2; cdr3_length: 14; v_call: TRBV28; cdr3_aa: CASSYTGNTGELFF; cdr3_nt: TGTGCCAGCAGCTATACAGGGAACACCGGGGAGCTGTTTTTT
clone_size: -; d_call: TRBD2; j_call: TRBJ2-5; cdr3_length: 17; v_call: TRBV27; cdr3_aa: CASSSSGGENPQETQYF; cdr3_nt: TGTGCCAGCAGTTCCAGCGGGGGGGAGAACCCTCAAGAGACCCAGTACTTC
clone_size: -; d_call: -; j_call: TRBJ2-5; cdr3_length: 17; v_call: TRBV5-1; cdr3_aa: CASSLARGSPMQETQYF; cdr3_nt: TGCGCCAGCAGCTTGGCCCGGGGATCGCCGATGCAAGAGACCCAGTACTTC
clone_size: -; d_call: TRBD1; j_call: TRBJ1-1; cdr3_length: 12; v_call: TRBV6-5; cdr3_aa: CASSNRGRRAFF; cdr3_nt: TGTGCCAGCAGTAACAGGGGGCGAAGGGCTTTCTTT
clone_size: -; d_call: -; j_call: TRBJ1-2; cdr3_length: 14; v_call: TRBV7-9; cdr3_aa: CASSSRGGNYGYTF; cdr3_nt: TGTGCCAGCAGTTCAAGAGGGGGTAACTATGGCTACACCTTC
clone_size: -; d_call: TRBD2; j_call: TRBJ2-7; cdr3_length: 15; v_call: TRBV7-9; cdr3_aa: CASSLGGGISNEQYF; cdr3_nt: TGTGCCAGCAGCTTGGGGGGGGGAATCTCGAATGAGCAGTACTTC
clone_size: -; d_call: -; j_call: TRBJ1-1; cdr3_length: 14; v_call: TRBV6-5; cdr3_aa: CASSSGGRNTEAFF; cdr3_nt: TGTGCCAGCAGTTCCGGGGGACGGAACACTGAAGCTTTCTTT
clone_size: -; d_call: -; j_call: TRBJ2-7; cdr3_length: 11; v_call: TRBV4-1; cdr3_aa: CASSQAGEQYF; cdr3_nt: TGCGCCAGCAGCCAAGCGGGGGAGCAGTACTTC
clone_size: -; d_call: TRBD2; j_call: TRBJ2-1; cdr3_length: 16; v_call: TRBV27; cdr3_aa: CASIEVKLAGINEQFF; cdr3_nt: TGTGCCAGCATTGAAGTTAAGCTAGCGGGTATCAATGAGCAGTTCTTC
clone_size: -; d_call: TRBD1; j_call: TRBJ1-2; cdr3_length: 13; v_call: TRBV10-1; cdr3_aa: CASSDAGGEGYTF; cdr3_nt: TGCGCCAGCAGTGATGCAGGGGGCGAGGGCTACACCTTC
clone_size: -; d_call: TRBD1; j_call: TRBJ2-1; cdr3_length: 16; v_call: TRBV5-1; cdr3_aa: CASSYQRQGRPNEQFF; cdr3_nt: TGCGCCAGCAGTTATCAACGACAGGGGAGACCCAATGAGCAGTTCTTC
clone_size: -; d_call: -; j_call: TRBJ2-3; cdr3_length: 17; v_call: TRBV5-1; cdr3_aa: CASSLEPPGPATDTQYF; cdr3_nt: TGCGCCAGCAGCTTGGAACCCCCAGGCCCCGCGACAGATACGCAGTATTTT
clone_size: -; d_call: TRBD2; j_call: TRBJ2-3; cdr3_length: 14; v_call: TRBV7-6; cdr3_aa: CASSWTSGTDTQYF; cdr3_nt: TGTGCCAGCAGCTGGACTAGCGGCACAGATACGCAGTATTTT
clone_size: -; d_call: -; j_call: TRBJ2-1; cdr3_length: 10; v_call: TRBV2; cdr3_aa: CASSSSEQFF; cdr3_nt: TGTGCCAGCAGTTCCTCTGAGCAGTTCTTC
clone_size: -; d_call: -; j_call: TRBJ2-6; cdr3_length: 15; v_call: TRBV28; cdr3_aa: CASSLGDTGANVLTF; cdr3_nt: TGTGCCAGCAGTTTGGGGGACACTGGGGCCAACGTCCTGACTTTC
clone_size: once; d_call: -; j_call: TRBJ2-7; cdr3_length: 13; v_call: TRBV12-2; cdr3_aa: CASRLRVAYEQYF; cdr3_nt: TGTGCAAGTCGCTTACGCGTAGCCTACGAGCAGTACTTC
clone_size: -; d_call: TRBD1; j_call: TRBJ2-1; cdr3_length: 17; v_call: TRBV7-9; cdr3_aa: CASSPIARRDRDNEQFF; cdr3_nt: TGTGCCAGCAGCCCAATCGCACGCCGGGACAGGGACAATGAGCAGTTCTTC
clone_size: -; d_call: TRBD1; j_call: TRBJ2-7; cdr3_length: 15; v_call: TRBV28; cdr3_aa: CASSFGGTGSYEQYF; cdr3_nt: TGTGCCAGCAGTTTCGGGGGGACAGGGAGCTACGAGCAGTACTTC
clone_size: -; d_call: -; j_call: TRBJ2-1; cdr3_length: 11; v_call: TRBV5-5; cdr3_aa: CASISDNEQFF; cdr3_nt: TGTGCCAGCATCTCAGACAATGAGCAGTTCTTC
clone_size: -; d_call: -; j_call: TRBJ1-2; cdr3_length: 14; v_call: TRBV9; cdr3_aa: CASSVGGGLYGYTF; cdr3_nt: TGTGCCAGCAGCGTTGGGGGAGGCCTCTATGGCTACACCTTC
clone_size: -; d_call: TRBD2; j_call: TRBJ2-7; cdr3_length: 15; v_call: TRBV29-1; cdr3_aa: CSVALAADISYEQYF; cdr3_nt: TGCAGCGTCGCACTAGCGGCCGATATCTCCTACGAGCAGTACTTC
clone_size: -; d_call: -; j_call: TRBJ2-7; cdr3_length: 11; v_call: TRBV29-1; cdr3_aa: CSVERSGEQYF; cdr3_nt: TGCAGCGTTGAGCGGTCCGGCGAGCAGTACTTC
clone_size: -; d_call: -; j_call: TRBJ2-7; cdr3_length: 12; v_call: TRBV28; cdr3_aa: CATRDIPYEQYF; cdr3_nt: TGTGCCACCCGGGACATTCCCTACGAGCAGTACTTC
clone_size: -; d_call: -; j_call: TRBJ1-6; cdr3_length: 15; v_call: TRBV11-3; cdr3_aa: CASSYDRTANSPLHF; cdr3_nt: TGTGCCAGCAGCTACGACAGGACCGCTAATTCACCCCTCCACTTT
clone_size: -; d_call: TRBD2; j_call: TRBJ2-1; cdr3_length: 15; v_call: TRBV11-2; cdr3_aa: CASSLGVSGNNEQFF; cdr3_nt: TGTGCCAGCAGCTTGGGAGTTAGCGGGAACAATGAGCAGTTCTTC
clone_size: -; d_call: TRBD1; j_call: TRBJ1-2; cdr3_length: 15; v_call: TRBV5-1; cdr3_aa: CASSPEGQGVEGYTF; cdr3_nt: TGCGCCAGCAGCCCAGAGGGACAGGGGGTAGAGGGCTACACCTTC
clone_size: -; d_call: -; j_call: TRBJ2-5; cdr3_length: 13; v_call: TRBV28; cdr3_aa: CASTPGGQETQYF; cdr3_nt: TGTGCCAGCACCCCCGGGGGCCAAGAGACCCAGTACTTC
clone_size: -; d_call: TRBD1; j_call: TRBJ1-2; cdr3_length: 13; v_call: TRBV6-6; cdr3_aa: CASSRTGSSGYTF; cdr3_nt: TGTGCCAGCAGTCGGACAGGGAGTTCGGGCTACACCTTC
clone_size: -; d_call: -; j_call: TRBJ2-2; cdr3_length: 16; v_call: TRBV6-5; cdr3_aa: CASSYGAYELPGELFF; cdr3_nt: TGTGCCAGCAGTTACGGGGCCTACGAACTACCCGGGGAGCTGTTTTTT
clone_size: -; d_call: -; j_call: TRBJ1-2; cdr3_length: 15; v_call: TRBV27; cdr3_aa: CASSPRDKTTYGYTF; cdr3_nt: TGTGCCAGCAGTCCACGGGACAAAACTACTTATGGCTACACCTTC
clone_size: -; d_call: -; j_call: TRBJ1-4; cdr3_length: 17; v_call: TRBV4-1; cdr3_aa: CASSQEATGPDNEKLFF; cdr3_nt: TGCGCCAGCAGCCAAGAGGCGACAGGTCCGGATAATGAAAAACTGTTTTTT
clone_size: -; d_call: TRBD2; j_call: TRBJ2-7; cdr3_length: 16; v_call: TRBV15; cdr3_aa: CATSRDLAGWNNEQYF; cdr3_nt: TGTGCCACCAGCAGAGATTTAGCGGGGTGGAACAACGAGCAGTACTTC
clone_size: -; d_call: TRBD2; j_call: TRBJ2-3; cdr3_length: 17; v_call: TRBV5-6; cdr3_aa: CASSSMGLGDLVDTQYF; cdr3_nt: TGTGCCAGCAGCTCTATGGGACTAGGCGATTTGGTAGATACGCAGTATTTT
clone_size: -; d_call: -; j_call: TRBJ1-4; cdr3_length: 16; v_call: TRBV6-5; cdr3_aa: CASSYQAWDGGEKLFF; cdr3_nt: TGTGCCAGCAGTTACCAGGCTTGGGACGGGGGGGAAAAACTGTTTTTT
clone_size: -; d_call: -; j_call: TRBJ1-3; cdr3_length: 16; v_call: TRBV9; cdr3_aa: CASSVQQASSGNTIYF; cdr3_nt: TGTGCCAGCAGCGTACAGCAGGCAAGCTCTGGAAACACCATATATTTT
clone_size: -; d_call: -; j_call: TRBJ1-1; cdr3_length: 17; v_call: TRBV2; cdr3_aa: CASSDRRYWGMRTEAFF; cdr3_nt: TGTGCCAGCAGTGATAGGAGGTACTGGGGTATGAGGACTGAAGCTTTCTTT
clone_size: -; d_call: TRBD1; j_call: TRBJ1-6; cdr3_length: 15; v_call: TRBV9; cdr3_aa: CASNDDGQGASPLHF; cdr3_nt: TGTGCCAGCAACGACGACGGACAGGGCGCTTCACCCCTCCACTTT
clone_size: -; d_call: -; j_call: TRBJ1-2; cdr3_length: 14; v_call: TRBV28; cdr3_aa: CASRLAGQIYGYTF; cdr3_nt: TGTGCCAGCAGGCTAGCCGGGCAGATATATGGCTACACCTTC
clone_size: -; d_call: -; j_call: TRBJ2-7; cdr3_length: 13; v_call: TRBV13; cdr3_aa: CASRMTGSYEQYF; cdr3_nt: TGTGCCAGCAGAATGACAGGCTCCTACGAGCAGTACTTC
clone_size: -; d_call: -; j_call: TRBJ1-5; cdr3_length: 15; v_call: TRBV28; cdr3_aa: CASSPGRNSNQPQHF; cdr3_nt: TGTGCCAGCAGCCCCGGGAGGAATAGCAATCAGCCCCAGCATTTT
clone_size: -; d_call: -; j_call: TRBJ1-1; cdr3_length: 14; v_call: TRBV28; cdr3_aa: CASGKPTVNTEAFF; cdr3_nt: TGTGCCAGCGGCAAGCCGACAGTGAACACTGAAGCTTTCTTT
clone_size: -; d_call: TRBD2; j_call: TRBJ2-1; cdr3_length: 16; v_call: TRBV5-4; cdr3_aa: CASSAGTSGAAHEQFF; cdr3_nt: TGTGCCAGCAGCGCCGGGACTAGCGGGGCCGCTCATGAGCAGTTCTTC
clone_size: -; d_call: -; j_call: TRBJ2-2; cdr3_length: 15; v_call: TRBV11-1; cdr3_aa: CASSTQVANTGELFF; cdr3_nt: TGTGCCAGCAGCACCCAGGTTGCCAACACCGGGGAGCTGTTTTTT
clone_size: -; d_call: -; j_call: TRBJ1-2; cdr3_length: 15; v_call: TRBV18; cdr3_aa: CASSPPWASNYGYTF; cdr3_nt: TGTGCCAGCTCACCACCGTGGGCCTCTAACTATGGCTACACCTTC
clone_size: -; d_call: -; j_call: TRBJ2-3; cdr3_length: 14; v_call: TRBV9; cdr3_aa: CASSGREGSDTQYF; cdr3_nt: TGTGCCAGCAGCGGAAGAGAGGGTTCAGATACGCAGTATTTT
clone_size: -; d_call: TRBD1; j_call: TRBJ2-1; cdr3_length: 15; v_call: TRBV7-3; cdr3_aa: CASSKAGTGLDEQFF; cdr3_nt: TGTGCCAGCAGCAAGGCCGGGACAGGGCTAGATGAGCAGTTCTTC
clone_size: once; d_call: TRBD2; j_call: TRBJ2-7; cdr3_length: 13; v_call: TRBV29-1; cdr3_aa: CSVVLAGAYEQYF; cdr3_nt: TGCAGCGTTGTACTAGCGGGGGCCTACGAGCAGTACTTC
clone_size: -; d_call: -; j_call: TRBJ2-1; cdr3_length: 13; v_call: TRBV18; cdr3_aa: CASSLASYNEQFF; cdr3_nt: TGTGCCAGCTCCCTAGCCTCTTACAATGAGCAGTTCTTC
clone_size: -; d_call: TRBD1; j_call: TRBJ1-2; cdr3_length: 18; v_call: TRBV12-5; cdr3_aa: CASGLSWDRGGPNYGYTF; cdr3_nt: TGTGCTAGTGGTTTGTCTTGGGACAGGGGAGGCCCTAACTATGGCTACACCTTC
clone_size: -; d_call: TRBD2; j_call: TRBJ2-7; cdr3_length: 16; v_call: TRBV6-5; cdr3_aa: CASSYSTAGTRGEQYF; cdr3_nt: TGTGCCAGCAGTTACTCGACCGCGGGGACTAGGGGCGAGCAGTACTTC